The rows below give T cell receptor beta chains drawn from one sample of a study of blood T cells in healthy people across ages. TCRdb ran MiXCR on the 5' RACE reads and lists one entry per CDR3 protein. The table shows about 970,000 distinct CDR3 sequences, with about 53% occurring only once. The sequenced sample was blood. Receptors were obtained from a woman aged 55-75 years in good health. CDR3s leave out the opening cysteine and the closing phenylalanine or tryptophan. Fields, in order: V gene, J gene, CDR3 protein.

TRBV6-5	TRBJ2-1	ASSYSAAFGQF
TRBV2	TRBJ2-5	ATGRGVQETQY
TRBV20-1	TRBJ1-2	SARDRGRDYYGYT
TRBV29-1	TRBJ1-2	SVEVPPHGYT
TRBV15	TRBJ2-5	ATSVGGKETQY
TRBV28	TRBJ2-1	ASSPILKTYNEQF
TRBV20-1	TRBJ1-6	SAREDRGRSPLH
TRBV7-2	TRBJ1-2	ASSLKASDRDGGT
TRBV7-8	TRBJ1-5	ASSLVGPSAGNQPQH
TRBV7-9	.	ASSLELDYNEQY
TRBV15	TRBJ2-5	ATSRMAGAIQETQY
TRBV4-3	TRBJ2-6	ASSPNRVSGANVLT
TRBV5-5	TRBJ1-1	ASSSWTGPVASSGTEAF
TRBV7-9	TRBJ1-2	ASSPDGLYGYT
TRBV7-8	TRBJ2-1	ASSPVTQSSYNEQF
TRBV7-2	TRBJ2-2	ASSSTGIPNTGELF
TRBV29-1	TRBJ2-3	SAVDLGSTDTQY
TRBV7-6	TRBJ2-7	ASSRNRGRAPYEQY
TRBV4-1	TRBJ2-4	ASSRGSAREGLAKNIQY
TRBV14	TRBJ2-1	ASSQTRTLAGWDEQF
TRBV12-3/TRBV12-4	TRBJ1-1	ANSPGHSNTETF
TRBV4-2	TRBJ2-3	ASSQILGEEVTDTQY
TRBV4-3	TRBJ2-1	ASSQVGRANEQF
TRBV3-1	TRBJ2-1	ASSQSGVGEQF
TRBV4-1	TRBJ2-6	ASSQATAGQSGANVLT
TRBV7-2	TRBJ2-7	ASSLIAGASEQY
TRBV11-1	TRBJ2-7	ASSRLISSYEQY
TRBV6-5	TRBJ2-5	TSRPWTSRQETQY
TRBV4-3	TRBJ2-7	ASSQDTGGGSVIYEQY
TRBV14	TRBJ2-5	ASSQGKGGQETQY
TRBV12-3/TRBV12-4	TRBJ2-2	ASSWGGPESGELF
TRBV15	TRBJ1-5	ATSRVSLSNQPQH
TRBV6-5	TRBJ2-7	ASSLAPAGQGIFYEQY
TRBV28	TRBJ1-1	ASRRGDSLVTEAF
TRBV18	TRBJ2-1	ASSAGEYNEQF
TRBV4-1	TRBJ2-7	ASSQGSGRDEQY
TRBV7-9	TRBJ2-3	ASSRSASTDTQY
TRBV15	TRBJ2-5	ATSRDQKETQY
TRBV18	TRBJ1-5	ASSLQGNQLQH
TRBV7-2	TRBJ2-3	ASSNLGAGVGVDTQY
TRBV20-1	TRBJ2-3	SAKDKPTDTQY
TRBV21-1	TRBJ2-5	ASSKFMGGEKETQY
TRBV20-1	TRBJ2-2	SAPLAGSHTGELF
TRBV24-1	TRBJ2-3	ATGRQTGVTDTQY
TRBV7-6	TRBJ1-5	ASSLVGGTVNQPQH
TRBV15	TRBJ2-3	ATSRDRREIDTQY
TRBV29-1	TRBJ2-2	SVEDPQTGELF
TRBV7-9	TRBJ2-6	ASPPGNTGANVLT
TRBV20-1	TRBJ2-5	SARDLRREGGETQY
TRBV12-3/TRBV12-4	TRBJ2-1	ASSPASYILYKQF
TRBV7-6	TRBJ2-2	ASSPGQGGFGGELF
TRBV7-9	TRBJ2-7	ASAGQFNLNFYEQY
TRBV20-1	TRBJ1-1	SAPGGAWDTEAF
TRBV11-2	TRBJ2-6	ASSFKPQTDSGANVLT
TRBV4-1	.	ASSPLDLGRFASRVIEQY
TRBV30	TRBJ1-4	AWSGGTGGFEKPF